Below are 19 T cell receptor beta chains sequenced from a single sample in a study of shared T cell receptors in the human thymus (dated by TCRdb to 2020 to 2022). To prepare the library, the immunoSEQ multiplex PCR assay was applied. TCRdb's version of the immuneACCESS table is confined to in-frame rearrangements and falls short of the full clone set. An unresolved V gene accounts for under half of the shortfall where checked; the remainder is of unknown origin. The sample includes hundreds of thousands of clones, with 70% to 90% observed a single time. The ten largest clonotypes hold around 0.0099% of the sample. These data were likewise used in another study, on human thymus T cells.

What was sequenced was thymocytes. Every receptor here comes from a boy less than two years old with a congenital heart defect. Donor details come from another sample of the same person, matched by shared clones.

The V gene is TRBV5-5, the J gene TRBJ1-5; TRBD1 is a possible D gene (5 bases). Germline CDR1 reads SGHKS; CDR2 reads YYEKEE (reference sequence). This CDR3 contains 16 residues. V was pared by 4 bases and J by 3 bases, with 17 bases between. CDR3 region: CASSLVREGHNQPQHF. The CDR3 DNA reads TGTGCCAGCAGCCTAGTCAGGGAAGGGCACAATCAGCCCCAGCATTTT.

The CDR3 sequence: CASSEDRENYTF. In DNA, the CDR3 is TGCGCCAGCAGCGAGGACAGGGAGAACTACACCTTC. The chain combines TRBV10-1 with TRBJ1-2; 8 bases align to TRBD1. Trimming at V came to 6 bases and at J to 10 bases, leaving 7 bases not matched to a gene. The CDR3 spans 12 residues. Germline-derived CDR1 and CDR2 are WNHNN and SYGVQD (reference sequence).

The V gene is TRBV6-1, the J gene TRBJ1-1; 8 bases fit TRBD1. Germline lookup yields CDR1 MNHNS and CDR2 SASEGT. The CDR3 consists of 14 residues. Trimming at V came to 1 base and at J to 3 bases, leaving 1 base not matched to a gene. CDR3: CASSEGGQDTEAFF. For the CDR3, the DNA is TGTGCCAGCAGTGAAGGGGGACAGGACACTGAAGCTTTCTTT.

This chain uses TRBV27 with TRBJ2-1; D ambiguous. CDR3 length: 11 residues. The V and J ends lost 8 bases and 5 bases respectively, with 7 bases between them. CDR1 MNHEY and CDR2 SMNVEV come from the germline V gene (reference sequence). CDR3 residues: CASGPHNEQFF. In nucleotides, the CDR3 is TGTGCCAGCGGGCCCCACAATGAGCAGTTCTTC.

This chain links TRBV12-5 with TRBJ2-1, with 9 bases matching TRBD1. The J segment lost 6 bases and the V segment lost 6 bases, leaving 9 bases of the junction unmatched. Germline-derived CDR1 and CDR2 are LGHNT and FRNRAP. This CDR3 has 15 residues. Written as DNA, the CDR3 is TGTGCTAGTGGGTACCGGGACAGGGAGACCAATGAGCAGTTCTTC. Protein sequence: CASGYRDRETNEQFF.

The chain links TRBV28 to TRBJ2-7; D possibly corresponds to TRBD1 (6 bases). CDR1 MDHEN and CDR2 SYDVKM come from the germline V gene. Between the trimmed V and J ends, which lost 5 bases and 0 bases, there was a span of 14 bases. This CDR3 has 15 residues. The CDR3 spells CASSIPQGFSYEQYF. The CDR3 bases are TGTGCCAGCAGTATCCCACAGGGCTTCTCCTACGAGCAGTACTTC.

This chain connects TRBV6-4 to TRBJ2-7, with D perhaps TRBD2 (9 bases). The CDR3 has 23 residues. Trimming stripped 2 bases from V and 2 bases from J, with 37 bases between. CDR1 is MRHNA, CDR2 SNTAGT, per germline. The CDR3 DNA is TGTGCCAGCAGTGACCTCTTCCGGGACAGGAGGACTAGCGCCCGAGGTCGAACCTACGAGCAGTACTTC. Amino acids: CASSDLFRDRRTSARGRTYEQYF.

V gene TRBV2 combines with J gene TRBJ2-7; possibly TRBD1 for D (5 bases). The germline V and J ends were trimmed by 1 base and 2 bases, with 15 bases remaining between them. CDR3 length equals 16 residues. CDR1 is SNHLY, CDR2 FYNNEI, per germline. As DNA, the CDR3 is TGTGCCAGCAGTGAAGGGCAGGGTGGTCCAGCCTACGAGCAGTACTTC. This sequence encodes CASSEGQGGPAYEQYF. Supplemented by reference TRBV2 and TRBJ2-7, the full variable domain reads EPEVTQTPSHQVTQMGQEVILRCVPISNHLYFYWYRQILGQKVEFLVSFYNNEISEKSEIFDDQFSVERPDGSNFTLKIRSTKLEDSAMYFCASSEGQGGPAYEQYFGPGTRLTVT.

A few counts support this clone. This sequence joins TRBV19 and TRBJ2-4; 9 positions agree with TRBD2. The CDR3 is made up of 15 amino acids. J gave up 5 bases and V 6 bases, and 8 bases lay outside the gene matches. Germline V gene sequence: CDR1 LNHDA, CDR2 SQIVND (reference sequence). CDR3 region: CASRRRSGSQNIQYF. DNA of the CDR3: TGTGCCAGTAGGAGACGTAGCGGGAGCCAAAACATTCAGTACTTC.

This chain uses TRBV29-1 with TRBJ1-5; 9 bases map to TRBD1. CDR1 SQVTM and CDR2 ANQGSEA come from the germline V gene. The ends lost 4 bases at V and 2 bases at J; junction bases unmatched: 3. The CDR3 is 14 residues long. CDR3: CSVGDREGNQPQHF. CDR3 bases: TGCAGCGTTGGGGACAGGGAAGGCAATCAGCCCCAGCATTTT.

CDR3 coding DNA: TGTGCCAGCAGCCAACAGGGGGCGCCGGGCAATGAGCAGTTCTTC. Amino acids: CASSQQGAPGNEQFF. This rearrangement joins TRBV5-6 to TRBJ2-1, with TRBD1 matching 9 bases. J lost 6 bases, V lost 4 bases, and 8 bases had no gene match. The CDR3 spans 15 residues. Germline V lookup: CDR1 SGHDT, CDR2 YYEEEE.

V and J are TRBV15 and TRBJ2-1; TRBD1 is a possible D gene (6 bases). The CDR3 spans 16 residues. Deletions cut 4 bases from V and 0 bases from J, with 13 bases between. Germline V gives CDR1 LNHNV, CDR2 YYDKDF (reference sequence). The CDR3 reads CATSTGDIGSYNEQFF. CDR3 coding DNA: TGTGCCACCAGCACCGGGGACATCGGCTCCTACAATGAGCAGTTCTTC.

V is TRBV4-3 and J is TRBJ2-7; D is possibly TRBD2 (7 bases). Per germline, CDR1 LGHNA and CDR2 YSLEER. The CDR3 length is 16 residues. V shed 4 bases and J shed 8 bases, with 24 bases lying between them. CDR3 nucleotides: TGCGCCAGCAGCCCCCTGGCCAATGGGGGGGCTCTGAAGCAGTACTTC. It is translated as CASSPLANGGALKQYF.

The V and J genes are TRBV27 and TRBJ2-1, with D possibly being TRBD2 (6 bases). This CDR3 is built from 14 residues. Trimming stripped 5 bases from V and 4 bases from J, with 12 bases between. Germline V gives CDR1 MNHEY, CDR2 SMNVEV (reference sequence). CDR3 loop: CASSRQGGYNEQFF. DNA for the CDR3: TGTGCCAGCAGTCGGCAGGGAGGTTACAATGAGCAGTTCTTC.

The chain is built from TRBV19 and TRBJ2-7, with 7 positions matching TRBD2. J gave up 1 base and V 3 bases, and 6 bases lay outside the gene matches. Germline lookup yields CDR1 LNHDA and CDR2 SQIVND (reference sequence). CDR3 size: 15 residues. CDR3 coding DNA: TGTGCCAGTAGTATTGCCGGGAGGCCTTCCTACGAGCAGTACTTC. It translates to CASSIAGRPSYEQYF.

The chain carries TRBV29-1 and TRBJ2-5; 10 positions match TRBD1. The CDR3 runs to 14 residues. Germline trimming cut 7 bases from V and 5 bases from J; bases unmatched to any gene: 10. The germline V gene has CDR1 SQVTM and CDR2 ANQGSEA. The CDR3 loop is CSAQPGQGNETQYF. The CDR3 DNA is TGCAGCGCTCAACCGGGACAGGGGAATGAGACCCAGTACTTC.

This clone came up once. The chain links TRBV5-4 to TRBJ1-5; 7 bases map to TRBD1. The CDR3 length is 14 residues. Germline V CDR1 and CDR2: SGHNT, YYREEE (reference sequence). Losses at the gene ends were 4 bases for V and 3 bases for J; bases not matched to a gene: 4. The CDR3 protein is CASSRQGPNQPQHF. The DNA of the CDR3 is TGTGCCAGCAGCAGACAGGGACCCAATCAGCCCCAGCATTTT.

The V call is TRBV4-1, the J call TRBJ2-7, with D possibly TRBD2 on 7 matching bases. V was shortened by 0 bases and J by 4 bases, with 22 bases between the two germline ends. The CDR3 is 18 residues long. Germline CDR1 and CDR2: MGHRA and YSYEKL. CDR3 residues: CASSQEGEGEGPLYEQYF. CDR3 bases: TGCGCCAGCAGCCAAGAAGGAGAGGGGGAGGGCCCGCTGTACGAGCAGTACTTC.

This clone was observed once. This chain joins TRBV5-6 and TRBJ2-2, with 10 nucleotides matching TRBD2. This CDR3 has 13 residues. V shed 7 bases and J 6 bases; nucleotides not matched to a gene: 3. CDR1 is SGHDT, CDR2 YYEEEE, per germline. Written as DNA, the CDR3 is TGTGCCAGCGGACTAGCGGCTTCCGGGGAGCTGTTTTTT. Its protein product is CASGLAASGELFF.